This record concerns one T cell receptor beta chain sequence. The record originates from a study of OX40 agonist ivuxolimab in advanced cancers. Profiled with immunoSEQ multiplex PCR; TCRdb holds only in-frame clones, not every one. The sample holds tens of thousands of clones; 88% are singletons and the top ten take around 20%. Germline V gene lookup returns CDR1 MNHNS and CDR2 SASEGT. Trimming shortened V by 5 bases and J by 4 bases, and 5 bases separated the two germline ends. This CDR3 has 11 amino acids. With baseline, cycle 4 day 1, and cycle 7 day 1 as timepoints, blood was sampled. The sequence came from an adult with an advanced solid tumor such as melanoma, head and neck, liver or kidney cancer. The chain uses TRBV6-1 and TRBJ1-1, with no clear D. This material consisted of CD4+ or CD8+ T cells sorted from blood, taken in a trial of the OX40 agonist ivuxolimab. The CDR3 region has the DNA TGTGCCAGCAGTTACCTCACTGAAGCTTTCTTT. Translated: CASSYLTEAFF.